These 17 T cell receptor beta chains came from one sample sequenced in a study of blood T cell repertoires in COVID-19. Only in-frame clones appear in the TCRdb table, and some are missing; sequencing was by immunoSEQ multiplex PCR. Of 130,000 or so clones in the sample, roughly 84% are singletons; the top ten hold roughly 3.5%. The sample consisted of PBMCs or T cells enriched from blood (not recorded which). These TCRs come from a woman younger than 45 who had recovered from COVID-19.

This clone was observed a few times. The J gene is TRBJ2-1, the V gene TRBV29-1; D possibly corresponds to TRBD1 (6 bases). V lost 0 bases to trimming and J lost 1 base, with 16 bases between them. Germline V gives CDR1 SQVTM, CDR2 ANQGSEA. The CDR3 totals 17 residues. The chain's CDR3 is CSVEDWVGQGSYNEQFF. Written as DNA, the CDR3 is TGCAGCGTTGAAGATTGGGTCGGGCAGGGGTCCTACAATGAGCAGTTCTTC.

This CDR3 is CASSTRLAGGPGELFF. The DNA of the CDR3 is TGCGCCAGCAGCACGCGACTAGCGGGAGGCCCCGGGGAGCTGTTTTTT. This chain links TRBV4-1 with TRBJ2-2, with TRBD2 matching over 13 bases. Germline V gene sequence: CDR1 MGHRA, CDR2 YSYEKL. V lost 5 bases and J lost 6; bases outside the gene matches: 6. The CDR3 extends over 16 amino acids.

The chain combines TRBV7-9 with TRBJ2-7; the match to TRBD2 covers 8 bases. Germline CDR1 is SEHNR and CDR2 is FQNEAQ (reference sequence). This CDR3 is built from 14 residues. The V and J ends lost 5 bases and 6 bases, in that order; junction bases with no gene match: 9. The CDR3 sequence is CASSPGAGGSEQYF. Here the CDR3 DNA reads TGTGCCAGCAGCCCCGGGGCGGGGGGTAGCGAGCAGTACTTC.

This chain connects TRBV3-1 (or the pseudogene TRBV3-2) to TRBJ1-2; possibly TRBD1 for D (5 bases). With 0 bases removed from V and 7 bases from J, the gap between germline ends came to 15 bases. Germline V gives CDR1 LGHDT, CDR2 YNNKEL (reference sequence). This CDR3 comprises 15 residues. For the CDR3, the DNA is TGTGCCAGCAGCCAAGATATCCAGGGAAGGGGTGGCTACACCTTC. The encoded protein is CASSQDIQGRGGYTF.

The chain employs TRBV18 and TRBJ1-3, with 7 bases lining up with TRBD1. Losses at the gene ends were 3 bases for V and 2 bases for J; bases not matched to a gene: 4. The germline gives CDR1 KGHSH, CDR2 LQKENI. This CDR3 is built from 15 residues. The CDR3 DNA is TGTGCCAGCTCACCCCAGACAGGGACTGGAAACACCATATATTTT. Encoded protein: CASSPQTGTGNTIYF.

CDR3 DNA: TGCGCCAGCAGGGAATCGACAGCGAACACTGAAGCTTTCTTT. It specifies CASRESTANTEAFF. V usage is TRBV5-1 and J usage is TRBJ1-1, with a weak D call TRBD1 (5 bases). Germline CDR1 reads SGHRS; CDR2 reads YFSETQ. The CDR3 is 14 residues long. V was cut by 5 bases and J by 1 base, with 12 bases left in between.

This clone was counted at least ten times. The gene calls are TRBV7-3 and TRBJ2-1; D is ambiguous. Between the trimmed V and J ends, which lost 0 bases and 0 bases, there was a span of 6 bases. CDR3 length: 15 residues. CDR1 is SGHTA, CDR2 FQGTGA, per germline. The CDR3 sequence: CASSLTVSSYNEQFF. Here the CDR3 DNA reads TGTGCCAGCAGCTTAACAGTCAGCTCCTACAATGAGCAGTTCTTC.

The chain links TRBV4-2 to TRBJ1-2; D is possibly TRBD1 (5 bases). The V and J ends lost 1 base and 3 bases respectively, with 9 bases between them. CDR3 length equals 14 residues. The germline V gene encodes CDR1 LGHNA and CDR2 YNFKEQ. CDR3 DNA: TGTGCCAGCAGCCAAGCGGGGGTCGACTATGGCTACACCTTC. This translates into CASSQAGVDYGYTF.

DNA for the CDR3: TGTGCCAGCAGCATCGTACTAGCGGGAGACCCAGATACGCAGTATTTT. Residues: CASSIVLAGDPDTQYF. J is TRBJ2-3 and V is TRBV9; TRBD2 matches at 11 bases. This CDR3 is built from 16 residues. The V gene end was trimmed by 4 bases and the J gene end by 4 bases; junction bases not matched to a gene: 8. Germline assignment: CDR1 SGDLS and CDR2 YYNGEE.

This clone has a single count. V gene TRBV6-5 combines with J gene TRBJ2-7; D is possibly TRBD2 (5 bases). Trimming took 5 bases from V and 6 from J, leaving 11 bases between them. The CDR3 consists of 12 residues. Germline V gene sequence: CDR1 MNHEY, CDR2 SVGAGI. The CDR3 sequence: CASSPRGLEQYF. The CDR3 DNA sequence: TGTGCCAGCAGTCCCAGAGGGCTCGAGCAGTACTTC.

The CDR3 nucleotides read TGTGCCAGCAGAACCCTTAGCGGGAGCACAGATACGCAGTATTTT. This gives the protein CASRTLSGSTDTQYF. The V call is TRBV27, the J call TRBJ2-3, with 7 bases that match TRBD2. Trimming took 6 bases from V and 0 from J; bases not matched to a gene: 6. There are 15 residues in the CDR3. CDR1 and CDR2 from the germline V gene are MNHEY and SMNVEV (reference sequence).

This clone appeared a few times. Other nucleotide sequences in the sample specify the same CDR3. The chain uses TRBV14 and TRBJ1-1; D not certain. CDR3 size: 14 residues. V lost 3 bases, J lost 0 bases, and 8 bases lay in between. Germline CDR1 SGHDN, CDR2 FVKESK. The CDR3 here is CASSQPGMNTEAFF. The DNA of the CDR3 is TGTGCCAGCAGCCAGCCGGGGATGAACACTGAAGCTTTCTTT.

This chain connects TRBV11-3 to TRBJ2-3, with 7 positions matching TRBD1. The CDR3 spans 14 residues. The V and J ends lost 3 bases and 3 bases, in that order; junction bases with no gene match: 3. Germline loops: CDR1 SGHNT, CDR2 YENEEA. The CDR3 nucleotides are TGTGCCAGCAGCTTCGGCAGGGGGACAGATACGCAGTATTTT. It is translated as CASSFGRGTDTQYF.

V usage is TRBV10-3 and J usage is TRBJ1-2, with D tentatively TRBD1 (6 bases). Trimming cost V 0 bases and J 6 bases, with 20 bases left between them. Germline assignment: CDR1 ENHRY and CDR2 SYGVKD. This CDR3 has 17 residues. CDR3 loop: CAISESWVVRGDDGYTF. CDR3 nucleotide sequence: TGTGCCATCAGTGAGTCTTGGGTCGTCAGGGGAGACGATGGCTACACCTTC.

The chain carries TRBV2 and TRBJ1-2; D might be TRBD1 (6 bases). The length of the CDR3 is 16 residues. V dropped 9 bases and J dropped 2 bases, with 22 bases sitting between them. Germline CDR1 is SNHLY and CDR2 is FYNNEI. CDR3 nucleotides: TGTGCCAGGCGTAGGACACGACAGAGGGGGAACTATGGCTACACCTTC. The encoded protein is CARRRTRQRGNYGYTF.

This chain uses TRBV9 with TRBJ2-5, with no clear D. Trimming stripped 0 bases from V and 2 bases from J, with 11 bases between. CDR1 is SGDLS and CDR2 is YYNGEE in the germline V gene. The CDR3 consists of 15 residues. In DNA, the CDR3 is TGTGCCAGCAGCGTAGGAAACGGTCGACAAGAGACCCAGTACTTC. Amino acid sequence: CASSVGNGRQETQYF.

V is TRBV28 and J is TRBJ2-7; TRBD1 matches at 8 bases. This CDR3 has 13 residues. V was clipped by 8 bases and J by 9 bases; unmatched bases: 12. Germline values: CDR1 MDHEN, CDR2 SYDVKM. The CDR3 reads CASVVGQGSRQYF. The CDR3 nucleotides are TGTGCCAGCGTAGTCGGACAGGGCAGCCGGCAGTACTTC.